This T cell receptor beta chain was documented in a study of T cells expressing NK-cell markers. Overall study: There were seven HCMV-seropositive donors and one seronegative donor among the eight sequenced.

TCRdb reprocessed the 5' RACE reads, with one entry per CDR3 protein and no DNA. Its table lists 550,000 or so distinct CDR3 sequences. Study findings and constraints: For a handful of donors, these clonotypes were likewise the leading ones in the CD3+CD56-NKG2C+ fraction.

The germline CDR1 and CDR2 sequences are MDHEN and SYDVKM. CDR3 size: 16 residues. About this clonotype itself: What it binds is not known.

The sequenced sample consisted of blood T cells: a sorted CD56 or NKG2C T cell subset, CD4+ or CD8+ T cells, or bulk PBMC T cells (not recorded which). The genes are TRBV28 and TRBJ2-3; the D gene TCRdb calls, TRBD1, cannot be checked with no DNA. This TCR was sampled from a man younger than 30 in good health. The CDR3 protein is CASSLLGTGDEDTQYF. Full variable domain (outside the CDR3, taken from reference TRBV28 and TRBJ2-3): DVKVTQSSRYLVKRTGEKVFLECVQDMDHENMFWYRQDPGLGLRLIYFSYDVKMKEKGDIPEGYSVSREKKERFSLILESASTNQTSMYLCASSLLGTGDEDTQYFGPGTRLTVL.